The 20 T cell receptor beta chains below all came from one sample that was sequenced in a study of T-cell memory formation after mild COVID-19. TCRdb re-analysed the 5' RACE reads in MiXCR, keeping a single row per CDR3 protein. The sample gives 470,000 or so distinct CDR3 sequences, roughly 18% of which show up once; around a fifth is in the top ten. Specimen: PBMCs or a T cell subset sorted from them (not recorded which). The receptors shown here come from a man between 18 and 29 years old who had mild COVID-19 (a few samples of this study predate the infection). Cell type and time point are not known.

This sequence joins TRBV2 and TRBJ2-1; D unresolved. The ends were cut back, 4 bases at V and 7 bases at J, with 5 bases in the middle. Germline assignment: CDR1 SNHLY and CDR2 FYNNEI. The CDR3 has 11 amino acids. The CDR3 nucleotides read TGTGCCAGCAGTGTTAGGAATGAGCAGTTCTTC. Its translation: CASSVRNEQFF.

This clonotype was counted many times. The chain couples TRBV5-1 to TRBJ1-2; D ambiguous. CDR3 length: 14 residues. Trimming pared 0 bases from V and 7 bases from J, leaving 13 bases between. Germline CDR1 SGHRS, CDR2 YFSETQ. The CDR3 region has the DNA TGCGCCAGCAGCTTGGACACCGAAGGAGGTGGCTACACCTTC. Translating it yields CASSLDTEGGGYTF.

The gene calls are TRBV12-3 or TRBV12-4 and TRBJ1-5; D might be TRBD1 (5 bases). The CDR3 spans 14 residues. V lost 7 bases and J lost 3, with 13 bases in between. CDR3 nucleotide sequence: TGTGCCAGCAAAGGCGATGGGGCCAATCAGCCCCAGCATTTT. Amino acid sequence: CASKGDGANQPQHF.

The chain couples TRBV6-2 or TRBV6-3 to TRBJ1-1, with TRBD1 identical over 7 bases. The CDR3 contains 16 residues. Germline CDR1 MNHEY, CDR2 SVGEGT. The V gene end was trimmed by 6 bases and the J gene end by 2 bases; junction bases not matched to a gene: 12. The CDR3 loop reads CASRSKQGRYNTEAFF. The CDR3 DNA sequence: TGTGCCAGCAGATCCAAACAGGGGCGGTACAACACTGAAGCTTTCTTT.

This clonotype was seen ten or more times. V and J are TRBV5-1 and TRBJ2-3; D may match TRBD1 or TRBD2 (5 bases each). V was pared by 4 bases and J by 3 bases, with 18 bases between. Germline V CDR1 and CDR2: SGHRS, YFSETQ. This CDR3 is built from 16 residues. In DNA form, the CDR3 reads TGCGCCAGCAGCCTCCCTGGGACCTCGGGAACAGATACGCAGTATTTT. Protein: CASSLPGTSGTDTQYF.

J is TRBJ2-4 and V is TRBV7-8, with D unclear. The CDR3 loop spans 13 amino acids. Per the germline V gene, CDR1 is SGHVS and CDR2 is FQNEAQ. Trimming shortened V by 4 bases and J by 5 bases, and 9 bases separated the two germline ends. CDR3 sequence (DNA): TGTGCCAGCAGCTCAGACCGGGAAAACATTCAGTACTTC. Translation: CASSSDRENIQYF.

This sequence joins TRBV27 and TRBJ1-5; TRBD1 is a possible D gene (5 bases). The CDR3 sequence is 14 residues long. CDR1 and CDR2 (germline): MNHEY, SMNVEV (reference sequence). Trimming stripped 6 bases from V and 6 bases from J, with 15 bases between. The CDR3 here is CASRKLQRGQPQHF. CDR3 DNA: TGTGCCAGCAGAAAACTTCAGAGGGGTCAGCCCCAGCATTTT.

There are a few counts of this clonotype. The gene calls are TRBV19 and TRBJ1-5; D is perhaps TRBD1 (6 bases). The CDR3 sequence is 15 residues long. V lost 6 bases and J 1 base, leaving 13 bases between the germline ends. The germline V gene has CDR1 LNHDA and CDR2 SQIVND (reference sequence). CDR3: CASRPPGGSNQPQHF. The CDR3, as DNA: TGTGCCAGTAGACCTCCGGGGGGCAGCAATCAGCCCCAGCATTTT. The variable domain in full, completed from reference TRBV19 and TRBJ1-5, reads DGGITQSPKYLFRKEGQNVTLSCEQNLNHDAMYWYRQDPGQGLRLIYYSQIVNDFQKGDIAEGYSVSREKKESFPLTVTSAQKNPTAFYLCASRPPGGSNQPQHFGDGTRLSIL.

The J gene is TRBJ1-2, the V gene TRBV6-5; the D is unclear. V lost 5 bases and J lost 4, with 11 bases in between. CDR3 length: 13 amino acids. Germline CDR1 and CDR2: MNHEY and SVGAGI. The CDR3 protein is CASSGVYGYGYTF. CDR3 DNA sequence: TGTGCCAGCAGTGGGGTCTACGGCTATGGCTACACCTTC.

By proportion, this clonotype is medium-sized. The chain combines TRBV15 with TRBJ2-3; D is undetermined. This CDR3 region has 15 residues. Germline V gene lookup returns CDR1 LNHNV and CDR2 YYDKDF (reference sequence). Trimming took 0 bases from V and 2 from J, leaving 9 bases between them. The CDR3 is CATSRDGRPTDTQYF. CDR3 nucleotide sequence: TGTGCCACCAGCAGAGATGGACGCCCCACAGATACGCAGTATTTT.

V is TRBV11-2 and J is TRBJ2-5; D gene ambiguous. V lost 2 bases and J 5 bases, leaving 9 bases between the germline ends. The CDR3 runs 13 residues. Germline-derived CDR1 and CDR2 are SGHAT and FQNNGV. Here the CDR3 DNA reads TGTGCCAGCAGCTTATCAGTGTGGGAGACCCAGTACTTC. It yields the protein CASSLSVWETQYF.

This clonotype was detected many times. The rearrangement uses TRBV11-1 and TRBJ2-7; D call uncertain. Trimming stripped 5 bases from V and 0 bases from J, with 8 bases between. This CDR3 comprises 13 residues. Germline V gives CDR1 SGHAT, CDR2 FQDESV (reference sequence). The CDR3 loop is CASSRDVSYEQYV. The CDR3 DNA sequence: TGTGCCAGCAGCCGTGACGTCTCCTACGAGCAGTACGTC.

This clonotype has more than one count but fewer than ten. The chain uses TRBV6-2 or TRBV6-3 and TRBJ1-5; D might be TRBD1 (5 bases). The CDR3 has 17 residues. The germline V gene has CDR1 MNHEY and CDR2 SVGEGT. V lost 5 bases, J lost 3 bases, and 20 bases lay in between. This CDR3 is CASSVGTAYRHNQPQHF. The CDR3 nucleotides are TGTGCCAGCAGTGTCGGGACCGCTTATCGTCACAATCAGCCCCAGCATTTT.

This clonotype was seen just once. V and J are TRBV28 and TRBJ2-7; D remains unclear. This CDR3 contains 17 residues. V lost 5 bases and J 0 bases, leaving 20 bases between the germline ends. Germline CDR1 and CDR2: MDHEN and SYDVKM. CDR3 bases: TGTGCCAGCAGTCAACTACGAGACGGCCCTAGCTCCTACGAGCAGTACGTC. Protein: CASSQLRDGPSSYEQYV.

This clonotype was detected only a few times. The chain uses TRBV6-2 or TRBV6-3 and TRBJ2-7, with 9 positions matching TRBD2. J lost 0 bases, V lost 0 bases, and 12 bases had no gene match. The CDR3 is made up of 19 amino acids. Per the germline V gene, CDR1 is MNHEY and CDR2 is SVGEGT. DNA for the CDR3: TGTGCCAGCAGTTACTCGTCCGCGGGGGGGCTAGCGAACTCCTACGAGCAGTACGTC. It translates to CASSYSSAGGLANSYEQYV.

About this clonotype itself: The junction and the germline gene differ at one end; a read error may be behind it. The gene calls are TRBV7-2 and TRBJ2-7; 7 bases are a match to TRBD2. The germline V gene encodes CDR1 SGHTA and CDR2 FQGNSA. This CDR3 has 13 residues. The CDR3 region has the DNA TGTGCCAGCAGCTCTCTAGCGGACCAACCGTTGAGCTTC. This gives the protein CASSSLADQPLSF.

This clonotype was counted between two and nine times. V is TRBV24-1 and J is TRBJ2-3, with D uncertain. Trimming shortened V by 5 bases and J by 5 bases, and 7 bases separated the two germline ends. In germline, CDR1 is KGHDR, CDR2 SFDVKD. The CDR3 has 12 residues. The chain's CDR3 is CATSGRRDTQYF. As DNA, the CDR3 is TGTGCCACCAGTGGGCGGAGAGATACGCAGTATTTT.

The chain uses TRBV7-2 and TRBJ2-3, with D possibly matching TRBD2 (5 bases). The CDR3 loop spans 14 amino acids. Germline V gene data show CDR1 as SGHTA and CDR2 as FQGNSA. Trimming took 8 bases from V and 0 from J, leaving 12 bases between them. The CDR3 nucleotides read TGTGCCAGCTCCTGGCGGGCTAGCACAGATACGCAGTATTTT. Translating it yields CASSWRASTDTQYF. Using reference TRBV7-2 and TRBJ2-3 for the parts outside the CDR3, the full variable domain is GAGVSQSPSNKVTEKGKDVELRCDPISGHTALYWYRQSLGQGLEFLIYFQGNSAPDKSGLPSDRFSAERTGGSVSTLTIQRTQQEDSAVYLCASSWRASTDTQYFGPGTRLTVL.

This clonotype has just a few counts. The chain recombines TRBV12-3 or TRBV12-4 with TRBJ1-1, with a possible D match to TRBD1 (5 bases). The CDR3 length is 14 residues. Trimming stripped 7 bases from V and 1 base from J, with 13 bases between. The CDR3: CASTNTQGNTEAFF. CDR3 in DNA: TGTGCCAGCACCAATACGCAGGGGAACACTGAAGCTTTCTTT.

In this sample, this clonotype turned up a few times. The chain is built from TRBV6-1 and TRBJ2-6; D not certain. Trimming pared 4 bases from V and 0 bases from J, leaving 16 bases between. CDR1 and CDR2 (germline): MNHNS, SASEGT. The CDR3 runs 18 residues. The DNA of the CDR3 is TGTGCCAGCAGTGGCCCCAGGTACCATATCTCTGGGGCCAACGTCCTGACTTTC. Its protein is CASSGPRYHISGANVLTF.